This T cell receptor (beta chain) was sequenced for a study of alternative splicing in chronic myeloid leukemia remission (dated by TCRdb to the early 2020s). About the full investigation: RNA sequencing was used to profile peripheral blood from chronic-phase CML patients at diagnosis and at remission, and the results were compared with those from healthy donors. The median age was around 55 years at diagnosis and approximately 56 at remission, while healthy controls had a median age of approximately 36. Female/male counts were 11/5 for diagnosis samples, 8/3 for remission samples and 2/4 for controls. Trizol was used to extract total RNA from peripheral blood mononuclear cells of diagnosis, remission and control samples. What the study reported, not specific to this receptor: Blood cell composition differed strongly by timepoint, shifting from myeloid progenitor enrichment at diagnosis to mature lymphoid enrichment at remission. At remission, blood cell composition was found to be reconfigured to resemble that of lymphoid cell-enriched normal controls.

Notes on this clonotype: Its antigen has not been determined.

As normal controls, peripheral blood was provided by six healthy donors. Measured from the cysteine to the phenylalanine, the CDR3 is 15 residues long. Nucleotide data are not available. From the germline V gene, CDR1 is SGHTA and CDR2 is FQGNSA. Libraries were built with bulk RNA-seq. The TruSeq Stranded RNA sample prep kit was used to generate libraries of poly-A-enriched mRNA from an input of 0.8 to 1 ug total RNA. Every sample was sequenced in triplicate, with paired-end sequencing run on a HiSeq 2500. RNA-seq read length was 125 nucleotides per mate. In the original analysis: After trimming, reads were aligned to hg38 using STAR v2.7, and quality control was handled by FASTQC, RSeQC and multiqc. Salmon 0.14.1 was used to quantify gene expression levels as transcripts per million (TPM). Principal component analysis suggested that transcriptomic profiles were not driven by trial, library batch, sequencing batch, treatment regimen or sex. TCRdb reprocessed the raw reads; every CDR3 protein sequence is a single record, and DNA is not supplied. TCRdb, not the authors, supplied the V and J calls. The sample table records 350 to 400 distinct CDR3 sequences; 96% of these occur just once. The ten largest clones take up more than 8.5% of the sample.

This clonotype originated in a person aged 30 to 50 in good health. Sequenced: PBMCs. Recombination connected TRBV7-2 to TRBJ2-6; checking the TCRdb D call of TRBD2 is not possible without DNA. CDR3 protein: CASSLGGAGANVLTF.